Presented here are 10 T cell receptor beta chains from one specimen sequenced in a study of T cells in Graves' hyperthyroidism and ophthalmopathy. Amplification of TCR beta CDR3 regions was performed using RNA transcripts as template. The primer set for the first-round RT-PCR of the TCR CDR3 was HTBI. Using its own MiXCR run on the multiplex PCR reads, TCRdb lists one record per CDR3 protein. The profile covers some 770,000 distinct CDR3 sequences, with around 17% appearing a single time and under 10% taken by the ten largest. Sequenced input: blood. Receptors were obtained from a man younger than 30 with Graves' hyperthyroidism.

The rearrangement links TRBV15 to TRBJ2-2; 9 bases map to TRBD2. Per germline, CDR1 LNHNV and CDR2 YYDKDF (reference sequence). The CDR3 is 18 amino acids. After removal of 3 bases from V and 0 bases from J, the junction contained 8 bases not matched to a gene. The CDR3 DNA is TGTGCCACCAGCAGGGGTCGCGGGGGGGACACGAACACCGGGGAGCTGTTTTTT. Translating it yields CATSRGRGGDTNTGELFF. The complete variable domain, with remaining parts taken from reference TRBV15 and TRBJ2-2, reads DAMVIQNPRYQVTQFGKPVTLSCSQTLNHNVMYWYQQKSSQAPKLLFHYYDKDFNNEADTPDNFQSRRPNTSFCFLDIRSPGLGDTAMYLCATSRGRGGDTNTGELFFGEGSRLTVL.

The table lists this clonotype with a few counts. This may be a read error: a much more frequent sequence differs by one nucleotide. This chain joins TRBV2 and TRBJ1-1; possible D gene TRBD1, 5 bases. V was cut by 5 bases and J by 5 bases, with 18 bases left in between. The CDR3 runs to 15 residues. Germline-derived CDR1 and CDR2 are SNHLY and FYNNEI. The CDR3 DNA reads TGTGCCAGCAGTCCTACCCCAGGGCGCGGAACTGAAGCTTTCTTT. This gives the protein CASSPTPGRGTEAFF. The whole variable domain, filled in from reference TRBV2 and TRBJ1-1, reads EPEVTQTPSHQVTQMGQEVILRCVPISNHLYFYWYRQILGQKVEFLVSFYNNEISEKSEIFDDQFSVERPDGSNFTLKIRSTKLEDSAMYFCASSPTPGRGTEAFFGQGTRLTVV.

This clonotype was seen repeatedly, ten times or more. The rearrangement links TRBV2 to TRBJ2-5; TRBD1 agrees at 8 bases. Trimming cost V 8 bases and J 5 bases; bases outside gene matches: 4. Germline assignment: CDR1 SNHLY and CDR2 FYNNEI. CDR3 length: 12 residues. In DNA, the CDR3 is TGTGCCAGCGGACAGGGCGGCGAGACCCAGTACTTC. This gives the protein CASGQGGETQYF.

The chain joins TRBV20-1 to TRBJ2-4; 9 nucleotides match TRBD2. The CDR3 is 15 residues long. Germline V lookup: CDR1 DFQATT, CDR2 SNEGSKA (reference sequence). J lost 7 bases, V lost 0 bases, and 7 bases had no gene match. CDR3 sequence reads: CSARDFAGGGNIQYF. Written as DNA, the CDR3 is TGCAGTGCTAGAGATTTCGCGGGAGGGGGGAACATTCAGTACTTC.

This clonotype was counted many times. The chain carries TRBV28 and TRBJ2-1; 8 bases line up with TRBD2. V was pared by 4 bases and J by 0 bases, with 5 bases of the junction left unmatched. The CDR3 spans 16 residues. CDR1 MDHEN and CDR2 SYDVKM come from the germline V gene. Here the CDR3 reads CASSSKLADSYNEQFF. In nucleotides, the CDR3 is TGTGCCAGCAGTTCTAAACTAGCGGACTCCTACAATGAGCAGTTCTTC.

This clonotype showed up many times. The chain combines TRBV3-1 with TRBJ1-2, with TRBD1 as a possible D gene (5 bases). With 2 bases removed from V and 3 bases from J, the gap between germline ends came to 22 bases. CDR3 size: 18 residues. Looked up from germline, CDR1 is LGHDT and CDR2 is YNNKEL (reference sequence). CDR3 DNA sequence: TGTGCCAGCAGCCAACTCAGAATATGGCAGGGAAGATACTATGGCTACACCTTC. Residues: CASSQLRIWQGRYYGYTF.

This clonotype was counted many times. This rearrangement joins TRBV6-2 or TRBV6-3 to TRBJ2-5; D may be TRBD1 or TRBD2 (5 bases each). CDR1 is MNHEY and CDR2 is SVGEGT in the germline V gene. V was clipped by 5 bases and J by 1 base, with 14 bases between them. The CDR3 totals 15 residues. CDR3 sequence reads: CASSRIVGVQETQYF. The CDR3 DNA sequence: TGTGCCAGCAGTCGGATCGTGGGGGTCCAAGAGACCCAGTACTTC.

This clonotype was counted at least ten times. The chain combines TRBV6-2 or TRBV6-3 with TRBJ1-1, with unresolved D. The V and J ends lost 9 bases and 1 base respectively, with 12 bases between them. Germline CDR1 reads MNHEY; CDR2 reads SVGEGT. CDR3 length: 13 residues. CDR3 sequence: CASLLVGNTEAFF. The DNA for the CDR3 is TGTGCCAGTCTCCTGGTTGGGAACACTGAAGCTTTCTTT.

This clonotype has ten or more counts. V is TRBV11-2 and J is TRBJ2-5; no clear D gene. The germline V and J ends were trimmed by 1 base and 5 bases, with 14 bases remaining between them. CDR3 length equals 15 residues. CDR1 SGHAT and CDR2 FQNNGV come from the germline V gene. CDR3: CASSLAPDLRETQYF. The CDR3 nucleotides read TGTGCCAGCAGCTTAGCTCCTGACCTGCGGGAGACCCAGTACTTC.

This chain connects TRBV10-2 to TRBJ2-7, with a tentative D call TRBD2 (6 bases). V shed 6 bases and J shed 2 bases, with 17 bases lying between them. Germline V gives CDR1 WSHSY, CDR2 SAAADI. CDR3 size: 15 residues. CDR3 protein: CASREGSPSPYEQYF. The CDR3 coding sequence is TGCGCCAGCAGGGAGGGGTCCCCATCTCCCTACGAGCAGTACTTC.